This T cell receptor beta chain emerged from a study of T-cell memory formation after mild COVID-19. Germline V gives CDR1 SEHNR, CDR2 FQNEAQ (reference sequence). J lost 10 bases, V lost 8 bases, and 8 bases had no gene match. The CDR3 has 12 residues. This clonotype was detected a few times. In TCRdb, the 5' RACE reads were re-called with MiXCR into one record per CDR3 protein. The table records 450,000 or so distinct CDR3 sequences, 20% to 30% of them present only once. The clonotype comes from an adult woman who had mild COVID-19 (a few samples of this study predate the infection). Cell type and time point are not known. V usage is TRBV7-9 and J usage is TRBJ2-1; 7 bases match TRBD2. The specimen was PBMCs or a T cell subset sorted from them (not recorded which). The CDR3 sequence is CASLAGVGEQFF. CDR3 nucleotide sequence: TGTGCCAGCTTGGCGGGAGTGGGGGAGCAGTTCTTC.